This TCR beta chain was sequenced for a study of tumor and adjacent non-tumor tissue in lung cancer. For the study at large: On average, productive TCRbeta reads reached about 4.2 million per sample.

A remark on this clonotype: What it binds is unknown. Mismatch with germline at one junction end may stem from a read error.

Findings of the study overall: Patients with more diverse tumor TCRs had worse survival. Top 100 clones took a larger repertoire share in normal lung.

TCRbeta libraries were built with three rounds of nested PCR, modified from ARM-PCR. TCRdb redid the calling of the multiplex PCR reads with MiXCR, one entry per CDR3 protein. The table records some 100,000 distinct CDR3 sequences, 80% of them present only once. The CDR3 runs to 14 residues. Germline V gene lookup returns CDR1 SGHAT and CDR2 FQNNGV. This sample's RNA came from whole unsorted tissue. Distant lung tissue was collected more than 3 cm away from the tumor edge. The receptor comes from a man in his fifties or sixties with small cell lung cancer. Sequencing was done on a sample of distant non-tumor lung tissue. The V and J genes are TRBV11-2 and TRBJ2-3, with D perhaps being TRBD1 or TRBD2 (6 bases each). The CDR3: CTSSSWGATDTHYF. As DNA, the CDR3 is TGTACCAGCAGCTCATGGGGGGCCACAGATACGCACTATTTC.